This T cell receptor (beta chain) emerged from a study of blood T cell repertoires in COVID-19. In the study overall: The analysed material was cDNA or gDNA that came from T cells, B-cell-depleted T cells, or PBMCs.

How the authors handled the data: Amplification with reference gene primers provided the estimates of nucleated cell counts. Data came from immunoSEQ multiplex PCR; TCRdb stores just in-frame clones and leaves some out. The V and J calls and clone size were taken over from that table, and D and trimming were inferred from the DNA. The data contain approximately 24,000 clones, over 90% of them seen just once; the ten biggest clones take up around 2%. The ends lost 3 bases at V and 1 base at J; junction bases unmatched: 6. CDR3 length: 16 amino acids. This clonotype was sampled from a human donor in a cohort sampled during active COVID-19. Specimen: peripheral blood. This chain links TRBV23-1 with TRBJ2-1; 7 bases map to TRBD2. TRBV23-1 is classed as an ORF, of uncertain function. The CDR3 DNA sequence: TGCGCCAGCAGTCATCAAGGGGAGGGGTCCTACAATGAGCAGTTCTTC. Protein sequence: CASSHQGEGSYNEQFF.